This is a list of T cell receptor beta chains from one sample in a study of cytomegalovirus exposure and HLA in healthy donors. This table comes from immunoSEQ multiplex PCR, and its TCRdb copy is limited to in-frame clones, with some not included. The sample has roughly 93,000 clones; 75% to 85% are singletons. What was sequenced was PBMCs. Source of these receptors: a man aged 18 to 30 in good health and CMV-seropositive. Both conserved end residues are part of each CDR3. D genes are given only for firm matches. Some rows mark clone size as missing; the rest say once, few, many or name a class of expanded clone.

clone_size: -; d_call: -; v_call: TRBV25-1; j_call: TRBJ2-7; cdr3_nt: TGTGCCAGCAGTGATTCCTCGACTAGTCGCGAGCAGTACTTC; cdr3_aa: CASSDSSTSREQYF
clone_size: -; d_call: TRBD1; v_call: TRBV27; j_call: TRBJ1-2; cdr3_nt: TGTGCCAGCAGTTCTAATGACAGGGCGAGTGGCTACACCTTC; cdr3_aa: CASSSNDRASGYTF
clone_size: -; d_call: TRBD1; v_call: TRBV5-1; j_call: TRBJ1-3; cdr3_nt: TGCGCCAGCAGCACGGGACAGGGCTCTGGAAACACCATATATTTT; cdr3_aa: CASSTGQGSGNTIYF
clone_size: -; d_call: -; v_call: TRBV7-6; j_call: TRBJ1-1; cdr3_nt: TGTGCCAGCAGCTTGGAGGTGAACACTGAAGCTTTCTTT; cdr3_aa: CASSLEVNTEAFF
clone_size: -; d_call: TRBD1; v_call: TRBV27; j_call: TRBJ2-7; cdr3_nt: TGTGCCAGCAGTTGGGACAGGAACTACGAGCAGTACTTC; cdr3_aa: CASSWDRNYEQYF
clone_size: -; d_call: TRBD1; v_call: TRBV7-8; j_call: TRBJ1-1; cdr3_nt: TGTGCCAGCAGCTCGGGACAGCCGAACACTGAAGCTTTCTTT; cdr3_aa: CASSSGQPNTEAFF
clone_size: -; d_call: TRBD2; v_call: TRBV6-5; j_call: TRBJ2-7; cdr3_nt: TGCGCCAGCAGCCACGGGACTAGCGGCTACGAGCAGTACTTC; cdr3_aa: CASSHGTSGYEQYF
clone_size: -; d_call: -; v_call: TRBV27; j_call: TRBJ1-6; cdr3_nt: TGTGCCAGCAGTCCCGTTGGAGGGAATTCACCCCTCCACTTT; cdr3_aa: CASSPVGGNSPLHF
clone_size: -; d_call: -; v_call: TRBV11-2; j_call: TRBJ1-6; cdr3_nt: TGTGCCAGCAGCCCAGAGGTCCGGTGGGGGGAATCACCCCTCCACTTT; cdr3_aa: CASSPEVRWGESPLHF
clone_size: few; d_call: TRBD1; v_call: TRBV7-6; j_call: TRBJ2-7; cdr3_nt: TGTGCCAGCAGCTTAGGGACAGGGGCCTACGAGCAGTACTTC; cdr3_aa: CASSLGTGAYEQYF
clone_size: once; d_call: -; v_call: TRBV30; j_call: TRBJ2-7; cdr3_nt: TGTGCCTGGAGTGCAGCAGGGCCGACGACGGAAACGGGGGTGTTTTCCTACGAGCAGTACTTC; cdr3_aa: CAWSAAGPTTETGVFSYEQYF
clone_size: -; d_call: TRBD1; v_call: TRBV18; j_call: TRBJ2-3; cdr3_nt: TGTGCCAGCTCACCGAGGACAGGGAGTCTTCCAGATACGCAGTATTTT; cdr3_aa: CASSPRTGSLPDTQYF
clone_size: -; d_call: TRBD1; v_call: TRBV29-1; j_call: TRBJ1-2; cdr3_nt: TGCAGCGTCTCCGGGACAGGGCCCCCCAGCCTCTATGGCTACACCTTC; cdr3_aa: CSVSGTGPPSLYGYTF
clone_size: -; d_call: TRBD1; v_call: TRBV7-8; j_call: TRBJ2-7; cdr3_nt: TGTGCCAGCAGCTTAGTGGCAGGGGGCCTTTACGAGCAGTACTTC; cdr3_aa: CASSLVAGGLYEQYF
clone_size: -; d_call: -; v_call: TRBV4-2; j_call: TRBJ1-1; cdr3_nt: TGTGCCAGCAGCCCCGAAGGGGGGGGGAACACTGAAGCTTTCTTT; cdr3_aa: CASSPEGGGNTEAFF
clone_size: -; d_call: -; v_call: TRBV19; j_call: TRBJ2-3; cdr3_nt: TGTGCCAGTAGTATATGGAGAAACACAGATACGCAGTATTTT; cdr3_aa: CASSIWRNTDTQYF
clone_size: -; d_call: TRBD1; v_call: TRBV27; j_call: TRBJ1-2; cdr3_nt: TGTGCCAGCAGTCCGGGACAGGGAAACTATGGCTACACCTTC; cdr3_aa: CASSPGQGNYGYTF
clone_size: few; d_call: -; v_call: TRBV7-8; j_call: TRBJ1-2; cdr3_nt: TGTGCCAGCAGCCTGAGCTCTTGGCGGCCCGGCTACACCTTC; cdr3_aa: CASSLSSWRPGYTF
clone_size: once; d_call: TRBD1; v_call: TRBV6-5; j_call: TRBJ1-1; cdr3_nt: TGTGCCAGCAGGGGGACAGGGTCGAACACTGAAGCTTTCTTT; cdr3_aa: CASRGTGSNTEAFF
clone_size: -; d_call: -; v_call: TRBV27; j_call: TRBJ2-1; cdr3_nt: TGTGCCAGCAGTTTCAGTACCTCCTACAATGAGCAGTTCTTC; cdr3_aa: CASSFSTSYNEQFF
clone_size: -; d_call: -; v_call: TRBV28; j_call: TRBJ2-7; cdr3_nt: TGTGCCAGCAGTTCACCCGAACAGTACTGGGAGCAGTACTTC; cdr3_aa: CASSSPEQYWEQYF
clone_size: -; d_call: -; v_call: TRBV9; j_call: TRBJ2-7; cdr3_nt: TGTGCCAGCAGCGTAGCCGGGTCGGCGACAGTTCCCGAGCAGTACTTC; cdr3_aa: CASSVAGSATVPEQYF
clone_size: -; d_call: -; v_call: TRBV2; j_call: TRBJ2-5; cdr3_nt: TGTGCCAGCAGTGGATATCCGGGTTCTAAAGAGACCCAGTACTTC; cdr3_aa: CASSGYPGSKETQYF
clone_size: few; d_call: -; v_call: TRBV6-1; j_call: TRBJ1-2; cdr3_nt: TGTGCCAGCGGTAGTTCAGACAGGCCGGCCTATGGCTACACCTTC; cdr3_aa: CASGSSDRPAYGYTF
clone_size: -; d_call: -; v_call: TRBV9; j_call: TRBJ2-2; cdr3_nt: TGTGCCAGCAGCGCCGCGGGTTCACTTTTAGGGGGCACCGGGGAGCTGTTTTTT; cdr3_aa: CASSAAGSLLGGTGELFF
clone_size: -; d_call: -; v_call: TRBV6-1; j_call: TRBJ1-4; cdr3_nt: TGTGCCAGCACAGACGTGAGGATTGCTGCAAAACTGTTTTTT; cdr3_aa: CASTDVRIAAKLFF
clone_size: -; d_call: -; v_call: TRBV5-6; j_call: TRBJ1-5; cdr3_nt: TGTGCCAGCAGCTTGGGGGGCGGGGGAGACAATCAGCCCCAGCATTTT; cdr3_aa: CASSLGGGGDNQPQHF
clone_size: -; d_call: -; v_call: TRBV21-1; j_call: TRBJ2-4; cdr3_nt: TGTGCCAGCAGAGCAAAATGGCCCCGGAGGGAAAACATTCAGTACTTC; cdr3_aa: CASRAKWPRRENIQYF
clone_size: -; d_call: -; v_call: TRBV28; j_call: TRBJ2-1; cdr3_nt: TGTGCCAGCAGAATTAGCGGTTACTCCTACAATGAGCAGTTCTTC; cdr3_aa: CASRISGYSYNEQFF
clone_size: -; d_call: -; v_call: TRBV7-9; j_call: TRBJ1-6; cdr3_nt: TGTGCCAGCAGCATGTCCGGTTCACCCCTCCACTTT; cdr3_aa: CASSMSGSPLHF
clone_size: -; d_call: TRBD1; v_call: TRBV7-9; j_call: TRBJ2-1; cdr3_nt: TGTGCCAGCAGCTTAGTCTCAGGGGGCCTTACCTACAATGAGCAGTTCTTC; cdr3_aa: CASSLVSGGLTYNEQFF
clone_size: once; d_call: TRBD1; v_call: TRBV5-1; j_call: TRBJ1-4; cdr3_nt: TGCGCCAGCAGCTTGGTGGGTTTGGTGACAGGGGACGAAAAACTGTTTTTT; cdr3_aa: CASSLVGLVTGDEKLFF
clone_size: -; d_call: TRBD2; v_call: TRBV29-1; j_call: TRBJ2-2; cdr3_nt: TGCAGCGTTGATGGGAGGGGTCGAACCGGGGAGCTGTTTTTT; cdr3_aa: CSVDGRGRTGELFF
clone_size: -; d_call: -; v_call: TRBV15; j_call: TRBJ2-1; cdr3_nt: TGTGCCACCAGCAGAGGGCTAGCGACTTCGGATGAGCAGTTCTTC; cdr3_aa: CATSRGLATSDEQFF
clone_size: -; d_call: TRBD2; v_call: TRBV7-9; j_call: TRBJ2-5; cdr3_nt: TGTGCCAGCAGCCCCACTAGCGGAGAGACCCAGTACTTC; cdr3_aa: CASSPTSGETQYF
clone_size: -; d_call: -; v_call: TRBV19; j_call: TRBJ1-6; cdr3_nt: TGTGCCAGTAGTACCCTCGGGGTTGCGGATTCACCCCTCCACTTT; cdr3_aa: CASSTLGVADSPLHF
clone_size: -; d_call: -; v_call: TRBV7-8; j_call: TRBJ1-4; cdr3_nt: TGTGCCAGCAGCGCGCCCCGGGGGGCAGCAACTAATGAAAAACTGTTTTTT; cdr3_aa: CASSAPRGAATNEKLFF
clone_size: -; d_call: -; v_call: TRBV4-1; j_call: TRBJ2-2; cdr3_nt: TGCGCCAGCAGCCAGCGGGGCCCACCGAACACCGGGGAGCTGTTTTTT; cdr3_aa: CASSQRGPPNTGELFF
clone_size: -; d_call: -; v_call: TRBV18; j_call: TRBJ1-4; cdr3_nt: TGTGCCAGCTCACCTGCGACAGTCAATAATGAAAAACTGTTTTTT; cdr3_aa: CASSPATVNNEKLFF
clone_size: -; d_call: -; v_call: TRBV29-1; j_call: TRBJ2-3; cdr3_nt: TGCAGCGTTTTAGCTAGCACAGATACGCAGTATTTT; cdr3_aa: CSVLASTDTQYF
clone_size: -; d_call: -; v_call: TRBV7-6; j_call: TRBJ1-1; cdr3_nt: TGTGCCAGCAGCCCAGTGGGGCGGACTGAAGCTTTCTTT; cdr3_aa: CASSPVGRTEAFF
clone_size: -; d_call: TRBD1; v_call: TRBV5-1; j_call: TRBJ1-1; cdr3_nt: TGCGCCAGCAGCTTGGTAGCAGGGGGCATTGAAGCTTTCTTT; cdr3_aa: CASSLVAGGIEAFF
clone_size: -; d_call: -; v_call: TRBV2; j_call: TRBJ2-5; cdr3_nt: TGTGCCAGCAGTGACTCGGCCCTACTATCCCAAGAGACCCAGTACTTC; cdr3_aa: CASSDSALLSQETQYF
clone_size: -; d_call: -; v_call: TRBV28; j_call: TRBJ2-7; cdr3_nt: TGTGCCAGCAGTTTCAGAGGATTGAAGTACGAGCAGTACTTC; cdr3_aa: CASSFRGLKYEQYF
clone_size: few; d_call: -; v_call: TRBV7-8; j_call: TRBJ2-1; cdr3_nt: TGTGCCAGCAGCTTAGCTGGGACTGTCTACAATGAGCAGTTCTTC; cdr3_aa: CASSLAGTVYNEQFF
clone_size: few; d_call: -; v_call: TRBV7-6; j_call: TRBJ1-1; cdr3_nt: TGTGCCAGCAGCTCACAGGAGGGGATGAACACTGAAGCTTTCTTT; cdr3_aa: CASSSQEGMNTEAFF
clone_size: -; d_call: -; v_call: TRBV29-1; j_call: TRBJ1-1; cdr3_nt: TGCAGCGTTCAAGGACTTCGAAGGACTGAAGCTTTCTTT; cdr3_aa: CSVQGLRRTEAFF
clone_size: -; d_call: -; v_call: TRBV20-1; j_call: TRBJ1-4; cdr3_nt: TGCAGTGCTAGGACAGGTGAAAAACTGTTTTTT; cdr3_aa: CSARTGEKLFF